This T cell receptor (beta chain) appears in the sequencing data of a study of cytomegalovirus exposure and HLA in healthy donors. Study overall: Genetic ancestry analysis placed under 90% of the 400 or so donors that were genotyped in the Caucasian-associated cluster.

Primers included in the PCR were 60 Vbeta and 13 Jbeta primers. The data were produced by immunoSEQ multiplex PCR, yet TCRdb's version contains in-frame clones alone and is incomplete. This sample contains fewer than 150,000 clones. V was cut by 10 bases and J by 0 bases, with 13 bases left in between. Germline CDR1 ENHRY, CDR2 SYGVKD. The CDR3 is 14 amino acids. Input material: PBMCs. This clonotype originated in a man aged 35 to 55 in good health and CMV-seronegative. The V call is TRBV10-3, the J call TRBJ1-3; the D is unclear. The CDR3 region has the DNA TGTGCCACCACCGGCGGGGTCTCTGGAAACACCATATATTTT. It codes for CATTGGVSGNTIYF.